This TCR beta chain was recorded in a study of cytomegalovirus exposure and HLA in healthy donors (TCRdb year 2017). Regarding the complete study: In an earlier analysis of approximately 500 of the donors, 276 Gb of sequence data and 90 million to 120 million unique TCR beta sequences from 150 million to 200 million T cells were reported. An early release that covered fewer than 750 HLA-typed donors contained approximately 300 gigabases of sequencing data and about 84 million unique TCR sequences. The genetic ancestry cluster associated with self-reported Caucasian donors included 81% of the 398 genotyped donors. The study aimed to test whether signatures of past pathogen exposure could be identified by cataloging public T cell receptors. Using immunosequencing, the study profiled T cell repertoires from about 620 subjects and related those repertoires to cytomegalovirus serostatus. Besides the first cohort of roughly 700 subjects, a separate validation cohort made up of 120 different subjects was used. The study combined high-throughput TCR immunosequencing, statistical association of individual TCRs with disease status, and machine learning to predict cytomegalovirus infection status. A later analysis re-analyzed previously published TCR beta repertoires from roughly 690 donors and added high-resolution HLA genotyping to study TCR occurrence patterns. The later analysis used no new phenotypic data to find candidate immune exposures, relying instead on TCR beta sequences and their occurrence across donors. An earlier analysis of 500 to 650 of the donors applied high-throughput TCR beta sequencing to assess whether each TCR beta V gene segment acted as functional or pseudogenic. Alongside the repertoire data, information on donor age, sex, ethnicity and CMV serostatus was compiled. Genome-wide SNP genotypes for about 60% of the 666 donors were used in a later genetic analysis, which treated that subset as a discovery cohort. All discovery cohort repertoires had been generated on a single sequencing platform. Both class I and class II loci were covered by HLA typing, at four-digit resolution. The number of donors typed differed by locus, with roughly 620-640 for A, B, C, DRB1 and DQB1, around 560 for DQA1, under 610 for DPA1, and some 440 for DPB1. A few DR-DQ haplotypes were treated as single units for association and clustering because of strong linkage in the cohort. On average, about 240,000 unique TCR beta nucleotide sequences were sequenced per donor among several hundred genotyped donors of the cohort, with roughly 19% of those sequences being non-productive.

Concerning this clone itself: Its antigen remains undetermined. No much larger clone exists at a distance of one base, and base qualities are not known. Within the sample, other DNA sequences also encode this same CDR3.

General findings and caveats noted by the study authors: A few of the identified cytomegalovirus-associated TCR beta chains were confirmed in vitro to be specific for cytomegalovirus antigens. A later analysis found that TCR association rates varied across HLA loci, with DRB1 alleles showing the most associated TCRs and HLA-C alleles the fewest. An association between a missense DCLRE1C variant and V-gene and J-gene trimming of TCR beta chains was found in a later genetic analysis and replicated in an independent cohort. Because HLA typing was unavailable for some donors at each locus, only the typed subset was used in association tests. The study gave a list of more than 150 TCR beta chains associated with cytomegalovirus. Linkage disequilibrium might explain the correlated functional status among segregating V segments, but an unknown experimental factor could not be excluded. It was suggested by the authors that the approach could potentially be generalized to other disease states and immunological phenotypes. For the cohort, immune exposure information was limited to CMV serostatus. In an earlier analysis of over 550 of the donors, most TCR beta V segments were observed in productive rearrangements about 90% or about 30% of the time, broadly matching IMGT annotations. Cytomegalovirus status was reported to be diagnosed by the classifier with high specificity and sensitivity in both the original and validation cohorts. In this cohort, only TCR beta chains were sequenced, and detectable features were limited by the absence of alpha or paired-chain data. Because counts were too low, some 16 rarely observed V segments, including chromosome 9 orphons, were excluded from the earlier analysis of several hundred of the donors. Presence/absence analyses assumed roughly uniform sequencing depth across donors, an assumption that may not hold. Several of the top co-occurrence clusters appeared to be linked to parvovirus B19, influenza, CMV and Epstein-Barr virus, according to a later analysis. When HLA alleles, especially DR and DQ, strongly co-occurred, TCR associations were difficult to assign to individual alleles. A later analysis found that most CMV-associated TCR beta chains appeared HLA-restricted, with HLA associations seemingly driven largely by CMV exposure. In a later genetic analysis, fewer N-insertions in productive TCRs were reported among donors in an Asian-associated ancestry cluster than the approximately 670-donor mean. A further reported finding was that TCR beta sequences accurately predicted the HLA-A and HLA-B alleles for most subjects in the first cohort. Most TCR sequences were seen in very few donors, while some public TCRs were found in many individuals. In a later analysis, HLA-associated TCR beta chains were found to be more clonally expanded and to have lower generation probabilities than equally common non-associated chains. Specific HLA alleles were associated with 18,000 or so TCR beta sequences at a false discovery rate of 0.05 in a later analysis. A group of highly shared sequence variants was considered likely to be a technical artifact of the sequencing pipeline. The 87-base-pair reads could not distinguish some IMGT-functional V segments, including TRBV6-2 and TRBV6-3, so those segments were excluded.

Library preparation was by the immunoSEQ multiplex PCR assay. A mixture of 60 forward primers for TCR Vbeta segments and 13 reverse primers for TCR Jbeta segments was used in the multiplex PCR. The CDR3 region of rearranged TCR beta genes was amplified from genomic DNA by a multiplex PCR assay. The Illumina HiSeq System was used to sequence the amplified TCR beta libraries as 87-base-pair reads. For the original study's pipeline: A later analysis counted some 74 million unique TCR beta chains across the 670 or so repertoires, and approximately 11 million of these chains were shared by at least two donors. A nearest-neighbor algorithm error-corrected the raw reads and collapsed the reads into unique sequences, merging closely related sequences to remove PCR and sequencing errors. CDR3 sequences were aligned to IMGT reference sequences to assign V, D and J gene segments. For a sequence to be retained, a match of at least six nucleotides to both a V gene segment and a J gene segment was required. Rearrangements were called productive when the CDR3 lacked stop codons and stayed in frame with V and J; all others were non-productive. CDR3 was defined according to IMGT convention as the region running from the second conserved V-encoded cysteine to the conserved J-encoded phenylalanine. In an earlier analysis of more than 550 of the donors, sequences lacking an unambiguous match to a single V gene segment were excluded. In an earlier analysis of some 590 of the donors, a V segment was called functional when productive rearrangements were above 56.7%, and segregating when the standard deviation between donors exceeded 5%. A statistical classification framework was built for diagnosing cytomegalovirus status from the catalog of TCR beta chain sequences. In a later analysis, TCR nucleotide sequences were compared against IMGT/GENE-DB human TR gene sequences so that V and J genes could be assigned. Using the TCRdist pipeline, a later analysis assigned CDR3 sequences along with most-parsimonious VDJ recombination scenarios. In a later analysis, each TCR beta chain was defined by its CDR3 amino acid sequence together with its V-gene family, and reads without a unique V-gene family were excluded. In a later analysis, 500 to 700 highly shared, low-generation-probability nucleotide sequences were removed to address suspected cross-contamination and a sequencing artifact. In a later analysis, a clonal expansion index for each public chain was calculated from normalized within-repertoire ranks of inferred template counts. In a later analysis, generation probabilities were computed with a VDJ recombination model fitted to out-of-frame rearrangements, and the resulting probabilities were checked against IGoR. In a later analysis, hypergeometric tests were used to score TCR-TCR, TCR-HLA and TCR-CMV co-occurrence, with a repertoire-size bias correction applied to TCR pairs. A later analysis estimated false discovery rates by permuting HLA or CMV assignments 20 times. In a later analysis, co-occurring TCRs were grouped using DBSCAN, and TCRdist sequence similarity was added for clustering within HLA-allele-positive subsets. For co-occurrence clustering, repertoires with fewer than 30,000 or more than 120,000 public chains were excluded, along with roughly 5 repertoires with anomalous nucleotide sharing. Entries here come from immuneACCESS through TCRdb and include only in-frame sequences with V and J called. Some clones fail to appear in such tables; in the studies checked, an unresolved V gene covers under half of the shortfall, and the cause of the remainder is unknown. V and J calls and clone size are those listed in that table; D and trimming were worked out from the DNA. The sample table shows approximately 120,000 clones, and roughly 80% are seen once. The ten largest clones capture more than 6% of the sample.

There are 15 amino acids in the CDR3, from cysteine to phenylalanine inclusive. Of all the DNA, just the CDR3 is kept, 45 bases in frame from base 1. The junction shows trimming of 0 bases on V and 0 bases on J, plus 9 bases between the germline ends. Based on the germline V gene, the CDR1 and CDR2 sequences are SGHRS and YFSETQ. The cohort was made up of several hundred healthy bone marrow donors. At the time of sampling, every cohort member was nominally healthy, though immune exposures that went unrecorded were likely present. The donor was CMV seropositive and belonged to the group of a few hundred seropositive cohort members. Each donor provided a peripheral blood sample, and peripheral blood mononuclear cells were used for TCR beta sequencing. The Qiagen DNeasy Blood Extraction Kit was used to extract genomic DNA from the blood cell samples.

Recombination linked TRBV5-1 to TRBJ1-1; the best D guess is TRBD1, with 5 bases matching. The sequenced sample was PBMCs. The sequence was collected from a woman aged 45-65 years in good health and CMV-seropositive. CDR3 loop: CASSLDRGMNTEAFF. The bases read TGCGCCAGCAGCTTGGATCGGGGGATGAACACTGAAGCTTTCTTT.